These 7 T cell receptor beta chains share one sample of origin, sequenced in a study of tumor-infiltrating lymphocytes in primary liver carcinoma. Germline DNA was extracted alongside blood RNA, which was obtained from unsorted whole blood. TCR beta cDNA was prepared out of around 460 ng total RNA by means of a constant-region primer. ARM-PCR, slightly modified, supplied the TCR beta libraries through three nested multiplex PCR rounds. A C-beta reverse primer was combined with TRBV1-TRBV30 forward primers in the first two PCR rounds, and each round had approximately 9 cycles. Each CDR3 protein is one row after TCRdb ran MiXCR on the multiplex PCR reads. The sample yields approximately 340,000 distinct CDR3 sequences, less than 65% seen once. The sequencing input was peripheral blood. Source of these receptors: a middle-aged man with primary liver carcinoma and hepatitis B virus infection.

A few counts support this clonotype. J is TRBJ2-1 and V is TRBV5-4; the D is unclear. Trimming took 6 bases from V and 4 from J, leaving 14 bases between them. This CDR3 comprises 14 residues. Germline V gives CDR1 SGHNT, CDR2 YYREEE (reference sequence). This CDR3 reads CASNWNPDYNEQFF. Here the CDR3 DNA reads TGTGCCAGCAACTGGAACCCGGATTACAATGAGCAGTTCTTC. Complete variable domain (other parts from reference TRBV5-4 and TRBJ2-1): ETGVTQSPTHLIKTRGQQVTLRCSSQSGHNTVSWYQQALGQGPQFIFQYYREEENGRGNFPPRFSGLQFPNYSSELNVNALELDDSALYLCASNWNPDYNEQFFGPGTRLTVL.

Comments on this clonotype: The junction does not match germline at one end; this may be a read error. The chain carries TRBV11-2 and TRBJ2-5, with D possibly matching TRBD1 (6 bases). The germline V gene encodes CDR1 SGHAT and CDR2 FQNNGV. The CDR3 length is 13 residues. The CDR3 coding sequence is TGTGTCAGCAGCTCAGGACAGCAAGATACCCAGTACTTC. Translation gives CVSSSGQQDTQYF. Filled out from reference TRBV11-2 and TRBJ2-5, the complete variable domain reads EAGVAQSPRYKIIEKRQSVAFWCNPISGHATLYWYQQILGQGPKLLIQFQNNGVVDDSQLPKDRFSAERLKGVDSTLKIQPAKLEDSAVYLCVSSSGQQDTQYFGPGTRLLVL.

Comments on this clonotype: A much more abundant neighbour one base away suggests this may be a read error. CDR3 DNA sequence: TGTGCCAGCAGCTTGGCCGGGAGACAGTCCGGAGACATTCAGTACTTC. It yields the protein CASSLAGRQSGDIQYF. This rearrangement joins TRBV5-4 to TRBJ2-4; D is possibly TRBD2 (6 bases). CDR3 length: 16 residues. Germline values: CDR1 SGHNT, CDR2 YYREEE (reference sequence). V dropped 0 bases and J dropped 8 bases, with 18 bases sitting between them.

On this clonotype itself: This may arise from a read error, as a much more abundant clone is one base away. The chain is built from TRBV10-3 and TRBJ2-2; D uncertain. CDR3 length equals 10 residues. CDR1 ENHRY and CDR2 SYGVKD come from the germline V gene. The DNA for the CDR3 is TGTCCCATCGGGTCCGGGGAGCTGTTTTTT. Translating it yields CPIGSGELFF.

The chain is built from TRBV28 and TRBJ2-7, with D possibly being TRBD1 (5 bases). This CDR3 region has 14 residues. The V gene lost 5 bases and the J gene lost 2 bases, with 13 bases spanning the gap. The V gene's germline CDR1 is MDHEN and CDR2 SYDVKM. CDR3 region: CASSMLGQTYEQYF. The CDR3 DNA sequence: TGTGCCAGCAGTATGCTCGGACAAACCTACGAGCAGTACTTC.

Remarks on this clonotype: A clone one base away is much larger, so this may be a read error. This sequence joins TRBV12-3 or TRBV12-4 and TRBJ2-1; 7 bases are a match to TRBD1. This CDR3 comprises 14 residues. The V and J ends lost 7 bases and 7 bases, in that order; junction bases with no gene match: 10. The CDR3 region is CASNVNRGGNEQFF. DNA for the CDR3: TGTGCCAGCAACGTCAACAGGGGCGGGAATGAGCAGTTCTTC.

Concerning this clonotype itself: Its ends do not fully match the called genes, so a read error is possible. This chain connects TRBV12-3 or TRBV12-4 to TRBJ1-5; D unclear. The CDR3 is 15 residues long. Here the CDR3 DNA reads TGTGCCAGCAGTTTAATTGGTGTGGGCAATCAGCCCCACCACTTT. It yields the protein CASSLIGVGNQPHHF.